Below, 10 T cell receptor beta chains from the same sample are listed, as sequenced in a study of early stage breast cancer tumors. Profiling relied on immunoSEQ multiplex PCR, and the TCRdb table lists in-frame clones only, not all of them. Here the sample spans 45,000 to 60,000 clones, around nine tenths being singletons. The sample consisted of blood. Receptor source: a person between 65 and 79 years old with breast cancer.

The chain links TRBV19 to TRBJ1-1, with TRBD1 matching over 7 bases. The germline CDR1 and CDR2 sequences are LNHDA and SQIVND (reference sequence). The CDR3 has 14 amino acids. V lost 5 bases and J lost 7; bases outside the gene matches: 10. CDR3: CASSGQAGQIEAFF. CDR3 bases: TGTGCCAGTAGTGGACAGGCGGGACAGATTGAAGCTTTCTTT.

This clone occurred once. The chain recombines TRBV6-1 with TRBJ2-1, with 9 positions matching TRBD2. The CDR3 loop spans 17 amino acids. Per the germline V gene, CDR1 is MNHNS and CDR2 is SASEGT. With 1 base clipped from V and 0 bases from J, the junction kept 4 bases outside the gene matches. Here the CDR3 reads CASSEDSGGISYNEQFF. CDR3 coding DNA: TGTGCCAGCAGTGAAGACAGCGGGGGGATCTCCTACAATGAGCAGTTCTTC.

The V call is TRBV5-4, the J call TRBJ2-1, with a tentative D call TRBD2 (6 bases). The CDR3 has 17 amino acids. In germline, CDR1 is SGHNT, CDR2 YYREEE (reference sequence). The V gene lost 3 bases and the J gene lost 3 bases, with 19 bases spanning the gap. The CDR3 DNA reads TGTGCCAGCAGCTCCCGTAACTTAGCGGAACTCTACAATGAGCAGTTCTTC. Protein: CASSSRNLAELYNEQFF.

Only one count was recorded for this clone. The chain carries TRBV6-1 and TRBJ2-7; 8 bases agree with TRBD1. Looked up from germline, CDR1 is MNHNS and CDR2 is SASEGT. The J segment lost 5 bases and the V segment lost 6 bases, leaving 6 bases of the junction unmatched. The CDR3 consists of 13 residues. In DNA form, the CDR3 reads TGTGCCAGCAGCTGGACAGGGAACGACGAGCAGTACTTC. It is translated as CASSWTGNDEQYF.

This rearrangement joins TRBV18 to TRBJ2-5, with D maybe TRBD2 (6 bases). Trimming left V 0 bases short and J 5 bases short, with 10 bases between. The CDR3 runs 14 residues. The germline V gene encodes CDR1 KGHSH and CDR2 LQKENI. The chain's CDR3 is CASSPPPGRETQYF. The CDR3, as DNA: TGTGCCAGCTCACCACCGCCAGGGAGGGAGACCCAGTACTTC. Full variable domain (remainder filled in from reference TRBV18 and TRBJ2-5): NAGVMQNPRHLVRRRGQEARLRCSPMKGHSHVYWYRQLPEEGLKFMVYLQKENIIDESGMPKERFSAEFPKEGPSILRIQQVVRGDSAAYFCASSPPPGRETQYFGPGTRLLVL.

The genes are TRBV30 and TRBJ2-7, with TRBD1 identical over 9 bases. With 7 bases clipped from V and 6 bases from J, the junction kept 7 bases outside the gene matches. Per germline, CDR1 GTSNPN and CDR2 SVGIG (reference sequence). The CDR3 contains 12 residues. The CDR3 nucleotides are TGTGCCTTACGCCGGGACAGGGCCGAGCAGTACTTC. It specifies CALRRDRAEQYF.

This clone appeared once. The genes are TRBV7-6 and TRBJ1-2, with a weak D call TRBD1 (5 bases). Trimming stripped 3 bases from V and 3 bases from J, with 8 bases between. Germline V gene data show CDR1 as SGHVS and CDR2 as FNYEAQ. The CDR3 sequence is 13 residues long. CDR3 DNA: TGTGCCAGCAGCTTGGGGGGTGACTATGGCTACACCTTC. Protein sequence: CASSLGGDYGYTF.

In this sample, this clone turned up once. This chain joins TRBV4-1 and TRBJ1-4, with 8 positions matching TRBD1. The CDR3 is 18 amino acids. The germline V gene encodes CDR1 MGHRA and CDR2 YSYEKL. Unmatched junction bases numbered 8, after V lost 0 bases and J lost 2 bases. CDR3 residues: CASSQDEGQGGTNEKLFF. The CDR3 DNA reads TGCGCCAGCAGCCAAGATGAAGGACAGGGTGGGACTAATGAAAAACTGTTTTTT.

The rearrangement uses TRBV6-6 and TRBJ2-3; D not resolved. CDR1 and CDR2 (germline): MNHNY, SVGAGI (reference sequence). The V and J ends lost 7 bases and 9 bases respectively, with 17 bases between them. CDR3 size: 13 residues. DNA for the CDR3: TGTGCCAGCAACAACTATGGAATTAGCACGCAGTATTTT. Translated, it gives CASNNYGISTQYF.

This sequence joins TRBV6-5 and TRBJ2-2; D is possibly TRBD2 (6 bases). V lost 6 bases and J 0 bases, leaving 8 bases between the germline ends. CDR3 length equals 14 residues. CDR1 is MNHEY, CDR2 SVGAGI, per germline. The CDR3 reads CASRGGTNTGELFF. The CDR3 DNA is TGTGCCAGCAGGGGGGGTACGAACACCGGGGAGCTGTTTTTT.